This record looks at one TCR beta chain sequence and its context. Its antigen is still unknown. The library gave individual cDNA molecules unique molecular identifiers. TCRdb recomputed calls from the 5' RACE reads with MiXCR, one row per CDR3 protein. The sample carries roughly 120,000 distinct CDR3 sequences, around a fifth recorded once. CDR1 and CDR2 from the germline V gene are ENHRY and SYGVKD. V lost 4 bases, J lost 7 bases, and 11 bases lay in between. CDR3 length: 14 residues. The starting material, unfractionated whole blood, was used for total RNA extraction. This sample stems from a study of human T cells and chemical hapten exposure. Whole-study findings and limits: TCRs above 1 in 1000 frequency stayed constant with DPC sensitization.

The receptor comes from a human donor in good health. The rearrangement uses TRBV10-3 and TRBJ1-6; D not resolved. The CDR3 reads CAISGEAANSPLHF. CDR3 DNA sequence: TGTGCCATCAGTGGAGAGGCTGCCAATTCACCCCTCCACTTT.